The following is a T cell receptor (beta chain) sequence with its context. What it recognizes is unknown. Constant-region priming of roughly 0.45 ug total RNA yielded TCR beta cDNA. Three rounds of nested multiplex PCR with slightly modified ARM-PCR produced TCR beta libraries. TCRdb ran MiXCR on the multiplex PCR reads and lists one entry per CDR3 protein. This sample carries over 100,000 distinct CDR3 sequences, roughly 75% of them seen once, and the ten largest clones take over 8%. Co-extraction of RNA and DNA was performed on roughly 17-32 mg of unsorted bulk tissue. The data belong to a study of tumor-infiltrating lymphocytes in primary liver carcinoma. Study-wide background: Participating patients were men and women between 30 and 69 years old.

Study-wide results and limits: Blood had a significantly lower top-250-clone fraction than tumors did (p = 0.039).

The receptor comes from a woman aged 55-69 years with primary liver carcinoma and hepatitis B virus infection. The sequenced material came from tumor-adjacent normal liver tissue.

CDR3: CASSYRTGSNIQYF. Written as DNA, the CDR3 is TGTGCCAGCAGCTATCGGACAGGGTCGAACATTCAGTACTTC. The V and J genes are TRBV7-9 and TRBJ2-4, with TRBD1 identical over 8 bases. J was trimmed by 7 bases and V by 4 bases; bases with no gene match: 6. The germline CDR1 and CDR2 sequences are SEHNR and FQNEAQ (reference sequence). This CDR3 contains 14 residues.